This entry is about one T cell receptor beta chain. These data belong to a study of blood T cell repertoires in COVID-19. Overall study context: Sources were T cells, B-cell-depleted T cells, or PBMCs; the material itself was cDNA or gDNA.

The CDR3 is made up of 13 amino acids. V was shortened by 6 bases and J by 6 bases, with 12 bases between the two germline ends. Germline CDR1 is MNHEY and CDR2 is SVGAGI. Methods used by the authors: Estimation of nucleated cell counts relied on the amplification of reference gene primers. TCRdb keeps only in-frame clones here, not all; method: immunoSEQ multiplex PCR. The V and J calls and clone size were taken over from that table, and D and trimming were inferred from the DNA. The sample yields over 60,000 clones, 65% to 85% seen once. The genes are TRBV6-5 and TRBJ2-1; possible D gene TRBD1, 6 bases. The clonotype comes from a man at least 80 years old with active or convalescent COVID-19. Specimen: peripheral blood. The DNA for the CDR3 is TGTGCCAGCAGCACAGGGTATAGCAATGAGCAGTTCTTC. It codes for CASSTGYSNEQFF.